Following are 27 T cell receptor beta chains from one sample sequenced in a study of blood T cells in healthy people across ages. Together with a sample-barcoded 5' primer, a J-beta primer mix was included in a second PCR lasting roughly 7 to 11 cycles. Via MiXCR, TCRdb re-called the 5' RACE reads, giving one row per CDR3 protein. The table has 600,000 or so distinct CDR3 sequences, about 30% seen once. Source material: blood. The receptor set was obtained from a woman aged 80 or over in good health.

This clonotype appeared many times. The genes are TRBV20-1 and TRBJ2-5, with 7 bases aligning to TRBD2. Germline CDR1 is DFQATT and CDR2 is SNEGSKA (reference sequence). V shed 0 bases, J shed 2 bases, and the junction held 12 bases outside the gene matches. This CDR3 is built from 17 residues. CDR3 coding DNA: TGCAGTGCTAGAGATCGGGACGGGCTAGCGGCACAAGAGACCCAGTACTTC. Its translation is CSARDRDGLAAQETQYF.

The rearrangement joins TRBV4-1 to TRBJ1-6, with D hard to call. In germline, CDR1 is MGHRA, CDR2 YSYEKL. The length of the CDR3 is 14 residues. V was pared by 0 bases and J by 7 bases, with 7 bases between. Written as DNA, the CDR3 is TGCGCCAGCAGCCAAGACTATCAGAATTCACCCCTCCACTTT. It yields the protein CASSQDYQNSPLHF.

This clonotype was counted many times. The genes are TRBV15 and TRBJ2-7; D ambiguous. This CDR3 is 13 amino acids long. V was pared by 0 bases and J by 3 bases, with 6 bases between. Per germline, CDR1 LNHNV and CDR2 YYDKDF (reference sequence). The CDR3 nucleotides are TGTGCCACCAGCAGAGATGAGGACTACGAGCAGTACTTC. The encoded protein is CATSRDEDYEQYF.

This clonotype was picked up many times. The rearrangement links TRBV4-3 to TRBJ2-1, with a tentative D call TRBD1 (5 bases). Trimming shortened V by 0 bases and J by 8 bases, and 8 bases separated the two germline ends. Germline CDR1 LGHNA, CDR2 YSLEER. This CDR3 is 13 amino acids long. CDR3 region: CASSQDSRDEQFF. In DNA, the CDR3 is TGCGCCAGCAGCCAAGATTCCAGGGATGAGCAGTTCTTC.

This clonotype was seen once. This sequence joins TRBV7-8 and TRBJ2-5, with 11 bases that match TRBD2. The DNA end favors TRBJ2-7, so the J call may be wrong. This CDR3 spans 15 amino acids. Germline lookup yields CDR1 SGHVS and CDR2 FQNEAQ. CDR3 region: CASSILAGVLHEQYF. As DNA, the CDR3 is TGTGCCAGCAGCATACTAGCGGGAGTTTTACACGAGCAGTACTTC.

This clonotype came up many times. The V call is TRBV7-9, the J call TRBJ2-7; the D call may be TRBD1 or TRBD2 (6 bases each). The V end lost 8 bases, the J end lost 7 bases, and 18 bases lay between the germline ends. This CDR3 has 13 amino acids. CDR1 is SEHNR, CDR2 FQNEAQ, per germline (reference sequence). Here the CDR3 reads CASGRERGFEQYF. CDR3 in DNA: TGTGCCAGCGGCCGGGAGAGGGGGTTTGAGCAGTACTTC.

There are many counts of this clonotype. The V and J genes are TRBV6-5 and TRBJ2-5, with D hard to call. CDR3 size: 13 residues. The germline CDR1 and CDR2 sequences are MNHEY and SVGAGI. Trimming shortened V by 7 bases and J by 11 bases, and 20 bases separated the two germline ends. The DNA of the CDR3 is TGTGCCAGCAAGGCAGTTATTAACCTGAGACAGTACTTC. Its protein is CASKAVINLRQYF.

This clonotype was detected a few times. The chain joins TRBV24-1 to TRBJ1-5; D may be TRBD1 (6 bases). The germline V gene has CDR1 KGHDR and CDR2 SFDVKD. Trimming took off 4 bases at V and 3 bases at J, with 12 bases between the two ends. The CDR3 is 15 amino acids. For the CDR3, the DNA is TGTGCCACCAGTGAGGCGGACAGCCTCAATCAGCCCCAGCATTTT. Protein: CATSEADSLNQPQHF.

The sample holds a few counts of this clonotype. The CDR3 loop is CSARDSSVPGAFF. The DNA for the CDR3 is TGCAGTGCTAGAGATTCGAGCGTACCTGGGGCTTTCTTT. This chain uses TRBV20-1 with TRBJ1-1; D is unresolved. CDR1 is DFQATT and CDR2 is SNEGSKA in the germline V gene (reference sequence). The CDR3 spans 13 residues. Trimming shortened V by 0 bases and J by 11 bases, and 16 bases separated the two germline ends.

The genes are TRBV7-3 and TRBJ2-2, with D unresolved. V lost 5 bases, J lost 6 bases, and 7 bases lay in between. Germline V gene data show CDR1 as SGHTA and CDR2 as FQGTGA. The CDR3 sequence is 12 residues long. The CDR3: CASSPQAGELFF. CDR3 nucleotides: TGTGCCAGCAGCCCCCAGGCCGGGGAGCTGTTTTTT.

This clonotype was detected ten times or more. This chain links TRBV2 with TRBJ2-7; D perhaps matches TRBD2 (6 bases). The CDR3 extends over 13 amino acids. The V end was cut by 6 bases, the J end by 7 bases, with 16 bases between. Germline lookup yields CDR1 SNHLY and CDR2 FYNNEI. The CDR3 DNA reads TGTGCCAGCAGAACGGGGGTAACGGGGGAGCAGTACTTC. It translates to CASRTGVTGEQYF.

The CDR3 DNA reads as TGTGCCAGCAGCTCCTCCCCAGGGACAGTTTTCTTT. This gives the protein CASSSSPGTVFF. The chain combines TRBV5-5 with TRBJ1-1; 7 positions match TRBD1. With V trimmed by 3 bases and J by 13 bases, 9 bases remained unmatched. CDR1 and CDR2 from the germline V gene are SGHKS and YYEKEE (reference sequence). CDR3 size: 12 residues.

This chain links TRBV5-1 with TRBJ2-3; a weak D match, TRBD2 (5 bases). CDR1 is SGHRS and CDR2 is YFSETQ in the germline V gene. V was clipped by 4 bases and J by 1 base, with 13 bases between them. The CDR3 has 15 residues. CDR3 region: CASSVDGVRTDTQYF. CDR3 in DNA: TGCGCCAGCAGCGTTGACGGGGTACGCACAGATACGCAGTATTTT.

The gene calls are TRBV9 and TRBJ2-7; no clear D. Trimming cost V 0 bases and J 3 bases, with 13 bases left between them. Germline CDR1 reads SGDLS; CDR2 reads YYNGEE. The CDR3 is made up of 15 amino acids. CDR3 protein: CASSVADSILYEQYF. The CDR3 DNA sequence: TGTGCCAGCAGCGTAGCGGATTCCATCCTCTACGAGCAGTACTTC.

This clonotype was seen at least ten times. This chain joins TRBV5-1 and TRBJ2-5; possibly TRBD1 for D (6 bases). The CDR3 is 12 residues long. Per the germline V gene, CDR1 is SGHRS and CDR2 is YFSETQ. V was trimmed by 5 bases and J by 11 bases, leaving 16 bases between them. CDR3 sequence (DNA): TGCGCCAGCAGTTACCAGGGGTTTGAGCAGTACTTC. As protein: CASSYQGFEQYF.

In this sample, this clonotype turned up many times. This chain uses TRBV20-1 with TRBJ2-3; TRBD1 agrees at 9 bases. CDR1 is DFQATT, CDR2 SNEGSKA, per germline (reference sequence). The CDR3 consists of 12 residues. V gave up 6 bases and J gave up 14 bases; unmatched junction bases: 12. The CDR3 is CSADRQGDAVYF. The CDR3 DNA follows: TGCAGTGCAGATAGACAGGGGGACGCAGTGTATTTT.

This clonotype came up many times. The chain links TRBV9 to TRBJ2-3, with a weak D call TRBD2 (6 bases). V lost 1 base and J 1 base, leaving 10 bases between the germline ends. This CDR3 is 15 amino acids long. Germline V lookup: CDR1 SGDLS, CDR2 YYNGEE. In DNA form, the CDR3 reads TGTGCCAGCAGCGTACAGGCGGGGCGCACAGATACGCAGTATTTT. This sequence encodes CASSVQAGRTDTQYF.

This clonotype has a count of ten or more. This chain joins TRBV3-1 and TRBJ2-7; possible D gene TRBD1, 6 bases. This CDR3 region has 14 residues. V lost 1 base and J lost 2, with 9 bases in between. The germline V gene has CDR1 LGHDT and CDR2 YNNKEL (reference sequence). The CDR3 loop is CASSQVGAPYEQYF. In DNA, the CDR3 is TGTGCCAGCAGCCAAGTGGGGGCCCCCTACGAGCAGTACTTC.

This clonotype appeared a few times. V and J are TRBV20-1 and TRBJ1-5; no clear D. Germline CDR1 and CDR2: DFQATT and SNEGSKA (reference sequence). The germline V and J ends were trimmed by 3 bases and 9 bases, with 12 bases remaining between them. CDR3 size: 12 residues. CDR3 region: CSARVGSGPQHF. The CDR3 nucleotides are TGCAGTGCTAGGGTGGGTTCTGGGCCCCAGCATTTT.

This clonotype was counted at least ten times. This chain uses TRBV6-1 with TRBJ2-7; D is possibly TRBD2 (6 bases). The CDR3 runs 15 residues. The germline gives CDR1 MNHNS, CDR2 SASEGT. Trimming removed 5 bases from V and 6 bases from J, with 20 bases in between. The CDR3 nucleotides are TGTGCCAGCAGTCTTATGGCAGGGTCGGAGGGCGAGCAGTACTTC. Its translation: CASSLMAGSEGEQYF.

The genes are TRBV7-2 and TRBJ2-3; D might be TRBD1 (6 bases). Germline CDR1 reads SGHTA; CDR2 reads FQGNSA. V lost 2 bases and J lost 7, with 10 bases in between. The CDR3 has 13 amino acids. CDR3 coding DNA: TGTGCCAGCAGCTTACCGGGACACTATACGCAGTATTTT. Translated: CASSLPGHYTQYF.

The V call is TRBV6-1, the J call TRBJ1-4; 7 bases are a match to TRBD1. The CDR3 is 14 residues long. The germline gives CDR1 MNHNS, CDR2 SASEGT. The V gene end was trimmed by 3 bases and the J gene end by 7 bases; junction bases not matched to a gene: 5. For the CDR3, the DNA is TGTGCCAGCAGTGACACACCAGGGGGTGAAAAACTGTTTTTT. Protein sequence: CASSDTPGGEKLFF.

V is TRBV6-6 and J is TRBJ2-2; TRBD2 matches 9 bases. V lost 0 bases and J lost 4; bases outside the gene matches: 3. The CDR3 totals 16 residues. Germline values: CDR1 MNHNY, CDR2 SVGAGI (reference sequence). The CDR3: CASSYSAGGGTGELFF. The CDR3 DNA follows: TGTGCCAGCAGTTACTCAGCGGGGGGCGGCACCGGGGAGCTGTTTTTT.

With respect to this clonotype: A read error may explain this, as a much larger clone is one base away. This chain connects TRBV5-1 to TRBJ2-1, with TRBD2 matching 11 bases. The V gene's germline CDR1 is SGHRS and CDR2 YFSETQ. This CDR3 region has 15 residues. The CDR3 DNA reads as TGCGCCAGCAACCCTAGCGGGGGGATCGACAATGGGCAGTTCTTC. Translation gives CASNPSGGIDNGQFF. Full variable domain (missing parts from reference TRBV5-1 and TRBJ2-1): KAGVTQTPRYLIKTRGQQVTLSCSPISGHRSVSWYQQTPGQGLQFLFEYFSETQRNKGNFPGRFSGRQFSNSRSEMNVSTLELGDSALYLCASNPSGGIDNGQFFGPGTRLTVL.

This clonotype was detected many times. The rearrangement joins TRBV7-8 to TRBJ2-1; D perhaps matches TRBD1 (5 bases). The V end lost 0 bases, the J end lost 4 bases, and 7 bases lay between the germline ends. CDR3 size: 14 residues. Germline V gene sequence: CDR1 SGHVS, CDR2 FQNEAQ. CDR3 region: CASSLAQVYNEQFF. The CDR3 DNA reads TGTGCCAGCAGCTTAGCACAGGTGTACAATGAGCAGTTCTTC.

Many counts were recorded for this clonotype. V gene TRBV20-1 combines with J gene TRBJ2-7; D remains ambiguous. CDR3 length: 10 residues. V was clipped by 2 bases and J by 1 base, with 0 bases between them. In germline, CDR1 is DFQATT, CDR2 SNEGSKA (reference sequence). This chain's CDR3 is CSARSYEQYF. CDR3 DNA: TGCAGTGCTAGATCCTACGAGCAGTACTTC.

Worth noting for this clonotype: Being one base from a much bigger clone, this may be a read error. The genes are TRBV7-3 and TRBJ2-1; 8 bases match TRBD2. The DNA matches TRBJ2-7 better at its end, which makes the J call doubtful. Germline CDR1 SGHTA, CDR2 FQGTGA. This CDR3 contains 16 residues. The CDR3 protein is CASSFSGGSSYNEQYF. The CDR3 DNA reads as TGTGCCAGCAGCTTTTCGGGGGGGAGCTCCTACAATGAGCAGTACTTC.